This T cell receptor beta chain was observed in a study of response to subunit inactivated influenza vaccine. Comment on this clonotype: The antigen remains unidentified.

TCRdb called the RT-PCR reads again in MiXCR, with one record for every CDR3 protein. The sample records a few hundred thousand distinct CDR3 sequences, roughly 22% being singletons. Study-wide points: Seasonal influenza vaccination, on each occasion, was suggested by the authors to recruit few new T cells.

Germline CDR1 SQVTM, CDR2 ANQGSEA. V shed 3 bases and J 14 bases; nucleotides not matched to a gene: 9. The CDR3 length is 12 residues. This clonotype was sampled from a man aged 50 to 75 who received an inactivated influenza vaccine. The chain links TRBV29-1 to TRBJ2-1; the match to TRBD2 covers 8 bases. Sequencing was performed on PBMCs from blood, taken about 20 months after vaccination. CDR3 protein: CSVDGGAGTKFF. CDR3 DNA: TGCAGCGTTGACGGGGGGGCCGGTACGAAGTTCTTC.